This T cell receptor (beta chain) was recovered during a study of blood T cell repertoires in COVID-19. The protocol was immunoSEQ multiplex PCR, while the TCRdb copy is restricted to in-frame clones and leaves out a portion. The sample carries 250,000 to 350,000 clones, approximately 88% recorded once. The V end lost 1 base, the J end lost 4 bases, and 9 bases lay between the germline ends. The CDR3 covers 14 residues. Germline CDR1 is LGHDT and CDR2 is YNNKEL (reference sequence). The specimen was peripheral blood. This chain joins TRBV3-1 (or the pseudogene TRBV3-2) and TRBJ2-3; no clear D gene. This sequence was found in a young woman who had recovered from COVID-19. CDR3 sequence reads: CASSQAPPPDTQYF. CDR3 sequence (DNA): TGTGCCAGCAGCCAAGCCCCTCCCCCAGATACGCAGTATTTT.